Reported below is one T cell receptor beta chain. Its antigen is still unknown. This sample was taken from a study of T cell responses to AZD1222 COVID-19 vaccine. Measured with immunoSEQ multiplex PCR; TCRdb has only the in-frame clones, and not every one. The sample consists of roughly 250,000 clones, 80% to 95% of them appearing once. The CDR3 extends over 14 amino acids. V lost 2 bases to trimming and J lost 5 bases, with 12 bases between them. In germline, CDR1 is SQVTM, CDR2 ANQGSEA. Notes on the study in general: Receipt of two AZD1222 doses was followed by a rise in Spike-specific TCR breadth and depth.

The sample here was peripheral blood, taken on day 0 of AZD1222 vaccination. This chain joins TRBV29-1 and TRBJ2-2; the D gene is possibly TRBD1 (5 bases). This TCR was sampled from an adult in good health. The CDR3 DNA reads TGCAGCGTTGAAAGGCAGGGCCTGACCGGGGAGCTGTTTTTT. This gives the protein CSVERQGLTGELFF.